This record covers a single TCR beta chain. Its cognate antigen is unknown. This sample stems from a study of CXCR3-negative and CXCR3-positive naive CD8 T cells. This CDR3 has 14 amino acids. Per the germline V gene, CDR1 is DFQATT and CDR2 is SNEGSKA (reference sequence). Study-wide results and limits: Expression of CXCR3 was partially reduced after cryopreservation, and fresh PBMCs were used in most assays. In naive cells, CXCR3-negative and CXCR3-positive subsets had similar TRBV-TRBJ usage; memory cells differed.

5' RACE that incorporated UMI labels was used to prepare the TRB cDNA libraries. With the 5' RACE reads reprocessed, TCRdb shows one record per CDR3 protein and no DNA. This listing includes approximately 40,000 distinct CDR3 sequences. The J gene is TRBJ2-7, the V gene TRBV20-1; TCRdb calls TRBD1, which cannot be checked without DNA. Input material: memory CD8+ T cells from blood. The TCR sequence derives from a human donor in good health. Some clones in this sample may be carry-over from other donors' samples. The CDR3 loop reads CSAPGGGDTYEQYF.